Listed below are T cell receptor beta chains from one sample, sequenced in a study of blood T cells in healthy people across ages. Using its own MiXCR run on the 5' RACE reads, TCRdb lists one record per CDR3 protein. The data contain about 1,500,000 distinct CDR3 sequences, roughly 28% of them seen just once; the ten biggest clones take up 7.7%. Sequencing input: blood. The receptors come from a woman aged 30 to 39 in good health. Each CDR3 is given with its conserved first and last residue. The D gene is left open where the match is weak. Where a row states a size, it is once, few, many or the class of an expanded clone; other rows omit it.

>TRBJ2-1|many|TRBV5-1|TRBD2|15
CASSFLAGGFNEQFF
TGCGCCAGCAGCTTCTTAGCGGGGGGTTTCAATGAGCAGTTCTTC
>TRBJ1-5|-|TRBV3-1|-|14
CASSQNDRNQPQHF
TGTGCCAGCAGCCAGAACGACAGGAATCAGCCCCAGCATTTT
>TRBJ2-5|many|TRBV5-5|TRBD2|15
CASSPAGSGQETQYF
TGTGCCAGCAGCCCTGCTGGTAGCGGGCAAGAGACCCAGTACTTC
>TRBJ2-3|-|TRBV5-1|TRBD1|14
CASGTGGNTDTQYF
TGCGCCAGTGGCACAGGGGGCAACACAGATACGCAGTATTTT
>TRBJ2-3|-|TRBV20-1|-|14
CSARDLKQGNTQYF
TGCAGTGCTAGAGATCTCAAGCAGGGCAATACGCAGTATTTT
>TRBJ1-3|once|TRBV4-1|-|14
CASSSPRDGNTIYF
TGCGCCAGCAGTTCGCCGCGGGATGGAAACACCATATATTTT
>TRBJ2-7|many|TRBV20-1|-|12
CSALRSAYEQYF
TGCAGTGCTCTAAGAAGTGCCTACGAGCAGTACTTC
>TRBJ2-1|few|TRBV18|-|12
CASSPIQDEQFF
TGTGCCAGCTCACCGATTCAAGATGAGCAGTTCTTC
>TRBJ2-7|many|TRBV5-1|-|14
CASSLGDTYYEQYF
TGCGCCAGCAGCTTGGGGGACACTTACTACGAGCAGTACTTC
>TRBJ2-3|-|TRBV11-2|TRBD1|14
CASSMDRGIDTQYF
TGTGCCAGCAGCATGGACAGGGGGATAGATACGCAGTATTTT
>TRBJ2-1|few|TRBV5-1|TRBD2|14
CASFLAGGHDEQFF
TGCGCCAGCTTTCTAGCGGGGGGGCACGATGAGCAGTTCTTC
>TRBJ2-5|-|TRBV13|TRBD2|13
CASNIGEGNEQYF
TGTGCCAGCAACATCGGGGAGGGAAATGAGCAGTATTTC
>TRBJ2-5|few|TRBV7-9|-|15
CASSPPSLYQETQYF
TGTGCCAGCAGTCCACCATCGTTGTACCAAGAGACCCAGTACTTC
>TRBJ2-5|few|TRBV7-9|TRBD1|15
CASRGDRGGVETQYF
TGTGCCAGCAGGGGAGACAGGGGTGGAGTCGAGACCCAGTACTTC
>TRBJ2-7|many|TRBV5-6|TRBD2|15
CASRWTSGRNYEQYF
TGTGCCAGCAGATGGACTAGCGGGAGGAACTACGAGCAGTACTTC
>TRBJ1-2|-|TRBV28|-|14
CASHLVLSGHGYTF
TGTGCCAGCCATTTGGTTCTGTCAGGGCATGGCTACACCTTC
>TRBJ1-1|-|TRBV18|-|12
CASSPPVSIAFF
TGTGCCAGCTCACCACCGGTCAGCATAGCTTTCTTT
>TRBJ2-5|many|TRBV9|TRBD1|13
CASSVGTGETQYF
TGTGCCAGCAGCGTAGGGACAGGAGAGACCCAGTACTTC
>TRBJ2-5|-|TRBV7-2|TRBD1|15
CASSRPGTGAETQYF
TGTGCCAGCAGCCGTCCCGGGACAGGGGCAGAGACCCAGTACTTC
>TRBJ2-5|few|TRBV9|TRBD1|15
CASSRTQGARETQYF
TGTGCCAGCAGCAGAACACAGGGGGCAAGAGAGACCCAGTACTTC
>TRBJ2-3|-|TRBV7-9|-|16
CVSISRPGDVFSTQYF
TGTGTCAGCATCTCCCGCCCCGGGGACGTTTTTAGTACGCAGTATTTT
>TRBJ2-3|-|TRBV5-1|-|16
CASSPLPTGSTDTQYF
TGCGCCAGCAGCCCGCTACCCACCGGTAGCACAGATACGCAGTATTTT
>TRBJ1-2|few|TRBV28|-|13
CASLPGGIYGYTF
TGTGCCAGCCTTCCCGGGGGAATCTATGGCTACACCTTC
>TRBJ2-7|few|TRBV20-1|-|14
CSASLNRRTGEQYF
TGCAGTGCTAGCTTAAACCGGAGGACTGGGGAGCAGTACTTC
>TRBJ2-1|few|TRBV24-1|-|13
CATSDSKTAQQFF
TGTGCCACCAGTGATTCAAAGACAGCCCAGCAGTTCTTC
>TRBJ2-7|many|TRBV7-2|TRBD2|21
CASSLGPYPAQTSGKPYEQYF
TGTGCCAGCAGCTTAGGACCTTACCCCGCGCAGACTAGCGGGAAACCCTACGAGCAGTACTTC
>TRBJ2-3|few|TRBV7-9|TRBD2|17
CASGAPGLAGASDTQYF
TGTGCCAGCGGGGCACCGGGTCTAGCGGGAGCGTCAGATACGCAGTATTTT
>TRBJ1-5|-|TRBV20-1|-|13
CSAFVGVGQPQHF
TGCAGTGCTTTTGTGGGAGTCGGTCAGCCCCAGCATTTT
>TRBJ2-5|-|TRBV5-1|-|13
CASSRNPEETQYF
TGCGCCAGCAGCAGGAACCCGGAAGAGACCCAGTACTTC
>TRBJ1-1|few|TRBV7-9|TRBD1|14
CVSSRTGRDTEAFF
TGTGTCAGCAGCCGGACAGGGAGGGATACTGAAGCTTTCTTT
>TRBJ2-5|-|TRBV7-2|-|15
CASRVLTGAGETLYF
TGTGCCAGCAGAGTCCTGACAGGCGCAGGAGAGACCCTGTACTTC
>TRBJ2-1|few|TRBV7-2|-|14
CASSPKGGFGEQFF
TGTGCCAGCAGCCCCAAAGGCGGTTTCGGTGAGCAGTTCTTC
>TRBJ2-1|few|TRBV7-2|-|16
CASRAPGPLSYNEQFF
TGTGCCAGCAGAGCTCCGGGACCCCTCTCCTACAATGAGCAGTTCTTC
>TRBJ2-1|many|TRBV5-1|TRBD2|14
CASSLGRERNEQFF
TGCGCCAGCAGCTTGGGGCGGGAGCGGAATGAGCAGTTCTTC
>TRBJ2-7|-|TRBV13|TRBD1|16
CASSPRLGQGTGEQYF
TGTGCCAGCAGCCCGCGACTGGGACAGGGGACGGGAGAGCAGTACTTC
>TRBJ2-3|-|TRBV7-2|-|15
CASSLAPPRTDTQYF
TGTGCCAGCAGCTTAGCGCCTCCCCGCACAGATACGCAGTATTTT
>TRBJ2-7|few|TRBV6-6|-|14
CASSFSDTRYEQYF
TGTGCCAGCTCTTTCTCGGACACTAGATACGAGCAGTACTTC
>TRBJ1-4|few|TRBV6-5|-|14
CASSRRVGKEKLFF
TGTGCCAGCAGTCGCCGGGTAGGGAAGGAAAAACTGTTTTTT
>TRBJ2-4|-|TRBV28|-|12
CVSSRGGGEQYF
TGTGTCAGCAGCCGGGGTGGGGGTGAGCAGTACTTC
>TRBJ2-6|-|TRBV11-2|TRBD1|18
CASRLRTGGMTGANVRTF
TGTGCCAGCAGGCTGAGGACAGGGGGCATGACTGGGGCCAACGTCCGGACTTTC
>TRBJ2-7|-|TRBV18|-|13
CASSGGRTREQVF
TGTGCCAGCTCAGGCGGACGGACTCGGGAGCAGGTCTTC
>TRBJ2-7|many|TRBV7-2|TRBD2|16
CASSLDASGSFYEQYF
TGTGCCAGCAGCTTAGACGCTAGCGGGAGTTTCTACGAGCAGTACTTC
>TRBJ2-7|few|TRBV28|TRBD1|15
CASSLGGTGSAEQYF
TGTGCCAGCAGTTTAGGAGGGACAGGGAGTGCCGAGCAGTACTTC
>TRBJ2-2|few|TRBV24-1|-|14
CATSDITSTGELFF
TGTGCCACCAGTGACATTACGTCCACCGGGGAGCTGTTTTTT
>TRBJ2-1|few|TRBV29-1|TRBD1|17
CSVPGQGRPKLYNEQFF
TGCAGCGTTCCGGGACAGGGCAGACCCAAGCTCTACAATGAGCAGTTCTTC
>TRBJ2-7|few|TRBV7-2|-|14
CASSFGATGHEQYF
TGTGCCAGCAGCTTCGGGGCAACGGGCCACGAGCAGTACTTC
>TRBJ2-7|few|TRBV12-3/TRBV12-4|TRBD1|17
CASSRRWTGPLSYEQYF
TGTGCCAGCAGCCGAAGGTGGACAGGACCGCTCTCCTACGAGCAGTACTTC
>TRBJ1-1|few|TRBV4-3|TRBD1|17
CASSNWDRGISNTEAFF
TGCGCCTCCAGCAATTGGGACAGGGGTATATCGAACACTGAAGCTTTCTTT
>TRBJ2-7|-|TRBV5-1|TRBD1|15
CASSPGQALAYEQYF
TGCGCCAGCAGCCCTGGACAGGCGTTGGCCTACGAGCAGTACTTC
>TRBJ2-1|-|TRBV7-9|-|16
CASSSTGAVPYNEQFF
TGTGCCAGCAGCTCCACCGGGGCGGTCCCCTACAATGAGCAGTTCTTC
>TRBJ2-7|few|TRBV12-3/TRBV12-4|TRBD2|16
CASIQGISGAAREQYF
TGTGCCAGCATACAGGGTATTAGCGGGGCCGCCCGGGAGCAGTACTTC
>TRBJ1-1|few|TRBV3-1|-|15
CASSRVDLGNTEAFF
TGTGCCAGCAGCCGCGTAGACTTGGGGAACACTGAAGCTTTCTTT
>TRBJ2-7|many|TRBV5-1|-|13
CASKFPGPGEQYF
TGCGCCAGCAAGTTTCCAGGGCCGGGCGAGCAGTACTTC
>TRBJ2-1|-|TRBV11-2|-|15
CASSLADEGNNEQFF
TGTGCCAGCAGCTTAGCAGATGAGGGTAACAATGAGCAGTTCTTC
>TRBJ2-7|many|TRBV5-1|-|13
CASARVASYEQYF
TGCGCCAGCGCCCGGGTTGCCTCCTACGAGCAGTACTTC
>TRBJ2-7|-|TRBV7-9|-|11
CASSPGTYQYF
TGTGCCAGCAGCCCCGGGACGTACCAGTACTTC
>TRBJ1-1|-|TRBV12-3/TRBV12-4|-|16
CASSSPRERLNTEAFF
TGTGCCAGCAGTTCCCCCCGGGAAAGACTGAACACTGAAGCTTTCTTT
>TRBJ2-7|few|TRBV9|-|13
CASSVGAWDEQYF
TGTGCCAGCAGCGTAGGGGCTTGGGACGAGCAGTACTTC
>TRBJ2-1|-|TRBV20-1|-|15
CSASGRGSSYNEQFF
TGCAGTGCTAGCGGTCGGGGGAGCTCCTACAATGAGCAGTTCTTC
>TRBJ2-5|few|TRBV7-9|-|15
CASSASAGAQETQYF
TGTGCCAGCAGCGCGTCAGCGGGTGCCCAAGAGACCCAGTACTTC